Shown below are 4 T cell receptor beta chains from a single sample sequenced in a study of blood T cell repertoires in COVID-19. Measured with immunoSEQ multiplex PCR; TCRdb has only the in-frame clones, and not every one. This table holds roughly 30,000 clones, about 93% found once. The specimen was peripheral blood. The receptor source for this set is a human donor in a cohort sampled during active COVID-19.

V gene TRBV27 combines with J gene TRBJ1-6, with D possibly TRBD1 on 6 matching bases. This CDR3 is 12 amino acids long. Germline V gene sequence: CDR1 MNHEY, CDR2 SMNVEV (reference sequence). Trimming took off 6 bases at V and 9 bases at J, with 9 bases between the two ends. CDR3 region: CASRVGGSPLHF. In DNA form, the CDR3 reads TGTGCCAGCAGAGTAGGGGGTTCACCCCTCCACTTT.

The rearrangement links TRBV5-1 to TRBJ1-6, with D hard to call. Per the germline V gene, CDR1 is SGHRS and CDR2 is YFSETQ. The CDR3 runs to 16 residues. Trimming removed 1 base from V and 7 bases from J, with 15 bases in between. The CDR3 here is CASSLFSDTTNSPLHF. The CDR3 DNA follows: TGCGCCAGCAGCTTGTTCTCTGACACGACCAATTCACCCCTCCACTTT.

The chain uses TRBV6-2 or TRBV6-3 and TRBJ2-7; 13 bases are shared with TRBD2. CDR3 length: 16 residues. V was pared by 5 bases and J by 3 bases, with 7 bases of the junction left unmatched. The V gene's germline CDR1 is MNHEY and CDR2 SVGEGT. The CDR3 sequence: CASSDEWTSGSYEQYF. The CDR3 nucleotides are TGTGCCAGCAGTGACGAATGGACTAGCGGGAGCTACGAGCAGTACTTC.

In its sample, this clone was seen once. The chain is built from TRBV15 and TRBJ1-4; D is unresolved. Germline CDR1 is LNHNV and CDR2 is YYDKDF (reference sequence). The CDR3 is 16 residues long. Between the trimmed V and J ends, which lost 0 bases and 5 bases, there was a span of 13 bases. The CDR3 here is CATSRDRGGRNEKLFF. The CDR3 DNA sequence: TGTGCCACCAGCAGAGATCGGGGTGGGCGAAATGAAAAACTGTTTTTT.